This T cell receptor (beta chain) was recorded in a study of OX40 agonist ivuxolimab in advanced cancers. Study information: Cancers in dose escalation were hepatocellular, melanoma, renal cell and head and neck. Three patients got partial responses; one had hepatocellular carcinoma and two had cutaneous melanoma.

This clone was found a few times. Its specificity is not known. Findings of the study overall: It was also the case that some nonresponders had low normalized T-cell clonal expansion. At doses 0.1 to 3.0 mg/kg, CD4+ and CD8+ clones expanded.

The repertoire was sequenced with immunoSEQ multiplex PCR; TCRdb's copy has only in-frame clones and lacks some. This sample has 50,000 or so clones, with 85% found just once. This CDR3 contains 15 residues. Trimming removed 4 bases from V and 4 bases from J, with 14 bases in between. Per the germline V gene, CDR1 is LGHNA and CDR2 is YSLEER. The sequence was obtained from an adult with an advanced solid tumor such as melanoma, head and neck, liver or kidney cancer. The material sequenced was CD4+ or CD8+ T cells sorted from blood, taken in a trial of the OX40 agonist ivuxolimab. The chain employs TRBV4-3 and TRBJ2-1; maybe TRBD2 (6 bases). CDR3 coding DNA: TGCGCCAGCAGCCTCCAGATCGGGGGTTACAATGAGCAGTTCTTC. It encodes CASSLQIGGYNEQFF.